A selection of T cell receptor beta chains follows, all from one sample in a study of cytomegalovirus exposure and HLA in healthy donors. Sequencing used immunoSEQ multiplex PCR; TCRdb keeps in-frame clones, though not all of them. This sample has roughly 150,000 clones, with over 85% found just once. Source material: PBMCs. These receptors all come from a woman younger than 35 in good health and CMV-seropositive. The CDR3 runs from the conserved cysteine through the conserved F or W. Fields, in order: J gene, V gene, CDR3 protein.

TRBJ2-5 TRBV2 CASSEDWGRAETQYF
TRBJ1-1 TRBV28 CASSSTGFGTEAFF
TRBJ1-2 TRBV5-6 CASRPRGPAGGYTF
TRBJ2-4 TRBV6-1 CASRGTVAKNIQYF
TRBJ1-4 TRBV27 CATRGEKLFF
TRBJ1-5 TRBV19 CASSVDSNQPQHF
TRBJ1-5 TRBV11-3 CASSAGTGEERPQHF
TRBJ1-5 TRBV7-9 CASSPTGSLNQPQHF
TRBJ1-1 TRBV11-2 CASSFDRNTEAFF
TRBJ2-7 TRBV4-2 CASSPLSLAGFSYEQYF
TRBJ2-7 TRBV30 CAWRARDRGSSYEQYF
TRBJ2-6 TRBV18 CASSQAISGANVLTF
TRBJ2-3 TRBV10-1 CASSDGGRAADTQYF
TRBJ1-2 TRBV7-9 CASSTGQGVGYGYTF
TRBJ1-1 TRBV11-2 CASSLRGGTANTEAFF
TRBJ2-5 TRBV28 CASLRGAGETQYF
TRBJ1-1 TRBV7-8 CASSLALWPAMNTEAFF
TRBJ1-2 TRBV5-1 CASSSDREYNGYTF
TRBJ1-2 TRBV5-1 CASSVRDSLSGYTF
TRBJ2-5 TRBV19 CASSIDLLAGAYQETQYF
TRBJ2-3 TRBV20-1 CSALGGDTQYF
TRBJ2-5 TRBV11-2 CASSSGGQETQYF
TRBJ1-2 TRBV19 CASGDRVLYGYTF
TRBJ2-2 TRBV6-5 CASSRPGGATGELFF
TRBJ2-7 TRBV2 CASSWEYTEQYF
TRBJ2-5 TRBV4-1 CASSQPDRELETQYF
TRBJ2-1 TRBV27 CASRYLGQGFSNEQFF
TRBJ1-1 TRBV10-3 CAISESGWTGVLRDTEAFF
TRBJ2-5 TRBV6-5 CASQEDSSQETQYF
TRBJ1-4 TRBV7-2 CASSLILNEKLFF
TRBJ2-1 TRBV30 CASLQREAYNEQFF
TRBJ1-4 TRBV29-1 CSGGDSEKLFF
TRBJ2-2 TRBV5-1 CASSLSGELFF
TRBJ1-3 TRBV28 CASSRVFLLGQGDHSGNTIYF
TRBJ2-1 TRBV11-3 CASSLSMGQGNEQFF
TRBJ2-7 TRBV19 CASSRRGYEQYF
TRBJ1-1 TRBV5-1 CASSLGGTGDTEAFF
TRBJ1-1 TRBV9 CASSDGVDTEAFF
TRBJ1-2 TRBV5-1 CASSPADIPARDYGYTF
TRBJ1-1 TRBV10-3 CAISDPVNTEAFF
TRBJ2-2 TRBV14 CASSQFLSVRTGELFF
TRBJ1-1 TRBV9 CASSPYRNTEAFF
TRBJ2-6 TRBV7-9 CASSSPGTEFSGANVLTF
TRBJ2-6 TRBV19 CASSTGTGSGANVLTF
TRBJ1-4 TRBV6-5 CASTRERGGDEKLFF
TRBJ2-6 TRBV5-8 CASSLVPGAGANVLTF
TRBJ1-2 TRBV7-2 CASSTPGQGRYYGYTF
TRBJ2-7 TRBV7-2 CASSLGDEQYF
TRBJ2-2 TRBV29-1 CSAGDQNTGELFF
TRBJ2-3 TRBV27 CASSLAGGTDTQYF
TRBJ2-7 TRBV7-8 CASTEDRGRREQYF
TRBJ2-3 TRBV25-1 CASSVGGDTQYF
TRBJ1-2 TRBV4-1 CASSPLKQGGYGYTF
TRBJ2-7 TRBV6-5 CASSKGLVSYEQYF
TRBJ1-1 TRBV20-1 CSGFYRLEAFF
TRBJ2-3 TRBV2 CASSDSLGADTQYF
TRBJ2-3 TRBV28 CASSLIQGTDTQYF